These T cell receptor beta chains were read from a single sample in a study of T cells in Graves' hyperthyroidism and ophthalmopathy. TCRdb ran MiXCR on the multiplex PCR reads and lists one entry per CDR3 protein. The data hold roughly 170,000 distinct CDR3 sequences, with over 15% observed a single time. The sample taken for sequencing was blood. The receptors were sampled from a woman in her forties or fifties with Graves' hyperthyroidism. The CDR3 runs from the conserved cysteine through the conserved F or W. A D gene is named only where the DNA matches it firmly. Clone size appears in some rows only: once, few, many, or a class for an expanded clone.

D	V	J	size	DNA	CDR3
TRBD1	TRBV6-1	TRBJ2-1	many	TGTGCCAGCAGTGAGGGACAGGGGGCGGACAATGAGCAGTTCTTC	CASSEGQGADNEQFF
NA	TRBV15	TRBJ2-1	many	TGTGCCACCAGCAGAGAGGCTCAGGGCTTTTTTGGGAATGAGCAGTTCTTC	CATSREAQGFFGNEQFF
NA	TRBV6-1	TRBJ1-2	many	TGTGCCAGCCTCGGCAGGGTACAGGGCTATGGCTACACCTTC	CASLGRVQGYGYTF
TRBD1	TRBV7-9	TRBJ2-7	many	TGTGCCAGCAGGTCCCGGGACAGGGGCTACGAGCAGTACTTC	CASRSRDRGYEQYF
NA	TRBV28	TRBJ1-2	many	TGTGCCAGCAGTCCTGAAACAGGGCTCTATGGCTACACCTTC	CASSPETGLYGYTF
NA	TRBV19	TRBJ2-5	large	TGTGCCAGTAGTATAGACTTCCAAGAGACCCAGTACTTC	CASSIDFQETQYF
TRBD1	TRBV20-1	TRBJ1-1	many	TGCAGTGCTAGAGATAATAACAGGGGAAACACTGAAGCTTTCTTT	CSARDNNRGNTEAFF
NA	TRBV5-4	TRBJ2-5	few	TGTGCCAGCAGCCACAATAATGGCTGGGACCAGTACTTC	CASSHNNGWDQYF
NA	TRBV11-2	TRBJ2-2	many	TGTGCCAGCAGCCGTCCTGGGGGCTCTGGGGAGCTGTTTTTT	CASSRPGGSGELFF
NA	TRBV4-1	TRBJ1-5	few	TGCGCCAGCAGCCAAGAATGGTCACATCAGCCCCAGCATTTT	CASSQEWSHQPQHF
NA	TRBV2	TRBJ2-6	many	TGTGCCAGCAGTGTCCGGGGGGCAGCTGGGGCCAACGTCCTGACTTTC	CASSVRGAAGANVLTF
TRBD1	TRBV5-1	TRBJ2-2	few	TGCGCCAGCAGACAGGGGGCTCACACCGGGGAGCTGTTTTTT	CASRQGAHTGELFF
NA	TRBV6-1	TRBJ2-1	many	TGTGCCAGCGTCCCCTCCTACAATGAGCAGTTCTTC	CASVPSYNEQFF
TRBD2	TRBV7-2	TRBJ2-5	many	TGTGCCAGCAGCCTTAGCGGGGTCCAAGAGACCCAGTACTTC	CASSLSGVQETQYF
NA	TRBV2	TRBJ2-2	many	TGTGCCAGCGAGAGTGACAGCCGAACGACCACCGGGGAGCTGTTTTTT	CASESDSRTTTGELFF
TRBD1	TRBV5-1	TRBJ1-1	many	TGCGCCAGCAGCTCCCGTTCTCTGGGACAGGGATTAAGAATGAACACTGAAGCTTTCTTT	CASSSRSLGQGLRMNTEAFF
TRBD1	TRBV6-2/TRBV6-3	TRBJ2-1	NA	TGTGCCACCACGACCGGGACAGCCGCTAATGAGCAGTTCTTC	CATTTGTAANEQFF
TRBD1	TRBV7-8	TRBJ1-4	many	TGTGCCAGCAGACCGACAGGGGGCTATGAAAAACTGTTTTTT	CASRPTGGYEKLFF
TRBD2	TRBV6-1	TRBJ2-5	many	TGTGCCAGCACCCGCCTCTCCGGGTCGACTAGCGGGGGGGCGGCGCAAGAGACCCAGTACTTC	CASTRLSGSTSGGAAQETQYF
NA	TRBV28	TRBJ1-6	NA	TGTGCCAGCAGTTACGGTGGGAGTAATAATTCACCCCTCCACTTT	CASSYGGSNNSPLHF
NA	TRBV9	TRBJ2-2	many	TGTGCCAGCAGCGTAAACAGGGCGACCGGGGAGCTGTTTTTT	CASSVNRATGELFF
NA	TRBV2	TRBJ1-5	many	TGTGCCAGCGAAAAGCAGGGAATTCAGCCCCAGCATTTT	CASEKQGIQPQHF
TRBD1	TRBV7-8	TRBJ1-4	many	TGTGCCAGCAGCCCAGGGGGCACGGCTGAAAAACTGTTTTTT	CASSPGGTAEKLFF
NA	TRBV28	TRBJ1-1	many	TGTGCCAGCAGTGCCCCACTGAACACTGAAGCTTTCTTT	CASSAPLNTEAFF
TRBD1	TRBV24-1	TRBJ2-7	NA	TGTGCCACCAGTCGGTCCTCAGGGGGCTACGAGCAGTACTTC	CATSRSSGGYEQYF
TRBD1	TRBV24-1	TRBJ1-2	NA	TGTGCCACCAGTGATCGGGACAGCATTTACACCTTC	CATSDRDSIYTF
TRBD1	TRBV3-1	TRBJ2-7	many	TGTGCCAGCAGCCCCGGGACAGGACCTTCCTACGAGCAGTACTTC	CASSPGTGPSYEQYF
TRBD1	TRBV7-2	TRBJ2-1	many	TGTGCCAGCAGCTGGACAGGGGGAAGAGGTAATGAGCAGTTCTTC	CASSWTGGRGNEQFF
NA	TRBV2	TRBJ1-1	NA	TGTGCCAGCAGTGAAGGGGCAGGCACTGAAGCTTTCTTT	CASSEGAGTEAFF
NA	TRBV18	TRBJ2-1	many	TGTGCCAGCTCAGACGGCAGTTACAATGAGCAGTTCTTC	CASSDGSYNEQFF
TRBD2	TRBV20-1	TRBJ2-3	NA	TGCAGTGCTCCAGGGAGCGGGGGGCATTTTAGCACAGATACGCAGTATTTT	CSAPGSGGHFSTDTQYF
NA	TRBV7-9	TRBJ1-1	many	TGTGCCAGCAGCTCCAGGACAGTTGAAGCTTTCTTT	CASSSRTVEAFF
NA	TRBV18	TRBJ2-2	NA	TGTGCCAGCTCACCACCGCCGAGCCTGACCGGGGAGCTGTTTTTT	CASSPPPSLTGELFF
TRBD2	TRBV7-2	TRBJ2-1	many	TGTGCCAGCAGCTCTCTTTGGACTAGCTTCTTTGCCTCCTACAATGAGCAGTTCTTC	CASSSLWTSFFASYNEQFF
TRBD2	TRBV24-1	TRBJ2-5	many	TGTGCCACCAGTCTAAGCGGGGGAGAGACCCAGTACTTC	CATSLSGGETQYF
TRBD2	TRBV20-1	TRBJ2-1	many	TGCAGTGCTAGAGATAGTGGTAGCGGGGTCGACAATGAGCAGTTCTTC	CSARDSGSGVDNEQFF
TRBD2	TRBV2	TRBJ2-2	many	TGTGCCAGCACCAACCTAGCGGGGGGGCACACCGGGGAGCTGTTTTTT	CASTNLAGGHTGELFF
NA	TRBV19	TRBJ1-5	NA	TGTGCCAGTAGTATAGCTCGTCCGGGGGACAATCAGCCCCAGCATTTT	CASSIARPGDNQPQHF
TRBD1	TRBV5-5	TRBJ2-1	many	TGTGCCAGCAGCTTGGAAGGGGGCATTCCCTACAATGAGCAGTTCTTC	CASSLEGGIPYNEQFF
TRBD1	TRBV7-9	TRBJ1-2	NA	TGTGCCAGCAGCCAGGACAGGGGCCTATCTCGCTATGGCTACACCTTC	CASSQDRGLSRYGYTF
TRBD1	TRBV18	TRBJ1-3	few	TGTGCCAGCTCAGACAGGGAGAGCTCTGGAAACACCATATATTTT	CASSDRESSGNTIYF
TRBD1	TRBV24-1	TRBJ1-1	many	TGTGCCACCAGTGATTCGGGACAGTTGAACACTGAAGCTTTCTTT	CATSDSGQLNTEAFF
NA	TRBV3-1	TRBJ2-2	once	TGTGCCAGCAGCCAAGACAGGACACCGAACACCGGGGAGCTGTTTTTT	CASSQDRTPNTGELFF
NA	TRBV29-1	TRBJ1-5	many	TGCAGCGTTGCATGGCGGAACAATCAGCCCCAGCATTTT	CSVAWRNNQPQHF
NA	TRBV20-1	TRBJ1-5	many	TGCAGTGCCCGACAGAGCAATCAGCCCCAGCATTTT	CSARQSNQPQHF
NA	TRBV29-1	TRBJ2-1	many	TGCAGCGGCGAACAGGGCCCGGGTGAGCAGTTCTTC	CSGEQGPGEQFF
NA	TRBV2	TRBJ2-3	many	TGTGCCAGCGGTCGTCGGACTGCACGTAGCACAGATACGCAGTATTTT	CASGRRTARSTDTQYF
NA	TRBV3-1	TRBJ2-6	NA	TGTGCCAGCAGCCAAGAGGGTGAGTTGTGGCGGTCTGGGGCCAACGTCCTGACTTTC	CASSQEGELWRSGANVLTF
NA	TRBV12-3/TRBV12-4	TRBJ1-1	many	TGTGCCAGCCGTGTAGCTGAGAACACTGAAGCTTTCTTT	CASRVAENTEAFF
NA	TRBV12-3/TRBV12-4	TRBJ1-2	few	TGTGCCAGCAGTCCCGACAGTTTCTATGGCTACACCTTC	CASSPDSFYGYTF
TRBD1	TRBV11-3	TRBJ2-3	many	TGTGCCAGCAGCCTGAGGACAGGGGGAACAGATACGCAGTATTTT	CASSLRTGGTDTQYF
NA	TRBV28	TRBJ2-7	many	TGTGCCAGCAGTTTAGCGTCGAGCCTCTACGAGCAGTACTTC	CASSLASSLYEQYF
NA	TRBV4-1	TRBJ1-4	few	TGCGCCAGCACCCTGGGCAGGGATGAAAAACTGTTTTTT	CASTLGRDEKLFF
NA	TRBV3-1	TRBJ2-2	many	TGTGCCAGCAGCCAGAGCCGCGCGAACACCGGGGAGCTGTTTTTT	CASSQSRANTGELFF
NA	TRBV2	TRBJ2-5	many	TGTGCCAGCATGTCGTCGCGGGGAACCCTAACTCAAGAGACCCAGTACTTC	CASMSSRGTLTQETQYF